This T cell receptor (beta chain) was found in a study of T cell responses to AZD1222 COVID-19 vaccine. Whole-study results and caveats: The study reported that nearly half of spike-specific TCRs target unmutated variant regions. Among vaccine-associated CD4 TCRs, coverage spanned spike, with dominance at 160-218 and 743-854. Donor demographics were predominantly white British with a female majority; clonal diversity may be underestimated.

This CDR3 has 11 amino acids. Trimming took off 4 bases at V and 3 bases at J, with 3 bases between the two ends. The germline V gene has CDR1 SGHNT and CDR2 YENEEA. Profiling relied on immunoSEQ multiplex PCR, and the TCRdb table lists in-frame clones only, not all of them. This table holds approximately 200,000 clones, about 90% found once. With respect to this clone: Its antigen is not identified.

The source material was peripheral blood, sampled on day 0 of AZD1222 vaccination. The receptor was isolated from an adult in good health. V and J are TRBV11-3 and TRBJ1-1; D unclear. DNA for the CDR3: TGTGCCAGCAGCTCCTACACTGAAGCTTTCTTT. Protein: CASSSYTEAFF.